A single sample is the source of the 14 T cell receptor beta chains below, sequenced in a study of CD8+CD57+ T cells in acquired aplastic anemia. TCR beta VDJ and CDR3 profiles were obtained from a genomic DNA template. TCRdb redid the calling of the reads with MiXCR, one entry per CDR3 protein. This sample yields 200,000 to 250,000 distinct CDR3 sequences, of which 65% are seen a single time; 58% belongs to the top ten. It was patients with CD8+CD57+ cell expansion by flow cytometry who were chosen for sequencing. Input material: sorted CD4+, CD8+, or CD8+CD57+ T cells (not recorded which) from PBMCs. These receptors originate from a human donor with aplastic anemia.

This clonotype was counted ten times or more. V gene TRBV7-9 combines with J gene TRBJ2-3; D is possibly TRBD1 (5 bases). Germline V gene lookup returns CDR1 SEHNR and CDR2 FQNEAQ (reference sequence). The CDR3 is made up of 15 amino acids. The V end was cut by 2 bases, the J end by 2 bases, with 11 bases between. In DNA, the CDR3 is TGTGCCAGCAGCTTATTTAGGGGCCTCACAGATACGCAGTATTTT. It translates to CASSLFRGLTDTQYF.

The sample holds a few counts of this clonotype. V gene TRBV20-1 combines with J gene TRBJ1-3; 7 bases are shared with TRBD1. V trimming: 5 bases; J trimming: 0 bases; junction bases outside the gene matches: 10. The CDR3 runs 16 residues. Per germline, CDR1 DFQATT and CDR2 SNEGSKA (reference sequence). CDR3 sequence (DNA): TGCAGTGCTCCTGAGGGGGCAGCGACCTCTGGAAACACCATATATTTT. Its protein product is CSAPEGAATSGNTIYF.

This clonotype was recorded many times. V gene TRBV28 combines with J gene TRBJ2-5; D is tentatively TRBD1 or TRBD2 (5 bases each). With 7 bases removed from V and 1 base from J, the gap between germline ends came to 19 bases. This CDR3 region has 16 residues. Per germline, CDR1 MDHEN and CDR2 SYDVKM. The CDR3 loop reads CASTQRGRRLQETQYF. The CDR3 coding sequence is TGTGCCAGCACCCAACGGGGACGACGGCTCCAAGAGACCCAGTACTTC.

The V gene is TRBV19, the J gene TRBJ1-1; D unclear. V shed 7 bases and J shed 3 bases, with 15 bases lying between them. Looked up from germline, CDR1 is LNHDA and CDR2 is SQIVND (reference sequence). The CDR3 runs to 14 residues. The DNA for the CDR3 is TGTGCCAGTACCCCCTTGTATGGGTACACTGAAGCTTTCTTT. This gives the protein CASTPLYGYTEAFF. The complete variable domain, with remaining parts taken from reference TRBV19 and TRBJ1-1, reads DGGITQSPKYLFRKEGQNVTLSCEQNLNHDAMYWYRQDPGQGLRLIYYSQIVNDFQKGDIAEGYSVSREKKESFPLTVTSAQKNPTAFYLCASTPLYGYTEAFFGQGTRLTVV.

V gene TRBV5-1 combines with J gene TRBJ1-6; TRBD1 aligns across 7 bases. V was pared by 2 bases and J by 15 bases, with 11 bases of the junction left unmatched. This CDR3 comprises 14 residues. The germline V gene has CDR1 SGHRS and CDR2 YFSETQ. CDR3 DNA: TGCGCCAGCAGCTTCGACAGGGACAGTACAATCCTCCACTTT. Residues: CASSFDRDSTILHF.

This clonotype was detected many times. The V gene is TRBV4-1, the J gene TRBJ1-2, with 7 bases identical to TRBD1. The CDR3 covers 16 residues. Germline V lookup: CDR1 MGHRA, CDR2 YSYEKL. With 4 bases clipped from V and 6 bases from J, the junction kept 14 bases outside the gene matches. The CDR3 protein is CASSPDSRGVGDGYTF. The DNA for the CDR3 is TGCGCCAGCAGCCCGGACAGCAGGGGGGTTGGGGATGGCTACACCTTC.

The chain links TRBV2 to TRBJ2-1, with 8 bases that match TRBD2. The CDR3 loop spans 14 amino acids. V lost 8 bases to trimming and J lost 5 bases; unmatched junction nucleotides: 8. The germline CDR1 and CDR2 sequences are SNHLY and FYNNEI. As DNA, the CDR3 is TGTGCCAGCGGAGCGGGAGAACGGAACAATGAGCAGTTCTTC. Protein sequence: CASGAGERNNEQFF.

As regards this clonotype: Germline and junction disagree at one end, which may indicate a read error. This rearrangement joins TRBV25-1 to TRBJ1-2; 10 bases match TRBD1. The V gene's germline CDR1 is MGHDK and CDR2 SYGVNS. The CDR3 contains 19 residues. Written as DNA, the CDR3 is TGTGCCAGCAGTGAAAGAGTGGTAATCTTTGGACAGGGGGACTATGGCTACGCCTTC. Residues: CASSERVVIFGQGDYGYAF.

CDR3 bases: TGTGCCAGCAGTTTCCGGGGGGGCACTGAAGCTTTCTTT. It codes for CASSFRGGTEAFF. The chain is built from TRBV11-3 and TRBJ1-1; possibly TRBD1 for D (5 bases). This CDR3 has 13 residues. Trimming left V 6 bases short and J 4 bases short, with 12 bases between. Germline loops: CDR1 SGHNT, CDR2 YENEEA.

This rearrangement joins TRBV19 to TRBJ1-6; D remains unclear. The V gene's germline CDR1 is LNHDA and CDR2 SQIVND (reference sequence). The V gene lost 7 bases and the J gene lost 3 bases, with 13 bases spanning the gap. The CDR3 extends over 15 amino acids. CDR3 loop: CASNAGPYYNSPLHF. In DNA, the CDR3 is TGTGCCAGTAACGCAGGACCGTACTATAATTCACCCCTCCACTTT.

The chain employs TRBV24-1 and TRBJ2-7; D is unresolved. This CDR3 spans 13 amino acids. Germline values: CDR1 KGHDR, CDR2 SFDVKD. V was trimmed by 4 bases and J by 4 bases, leaving 10 bases between them. The CDR3 sequence is CATSDARIYEQYF. CDR3 DNA: TGTGCCACCAGTGACGCCCGAATTTACGAGCAGTACTTC.

V usage is TRBV10-3 and J usage is TRBJ1-3, with no clear D. The V end was cut by 2 bases, the J end by 2 bases, with 4 bases between. This CDR3 spans 13 amino acids. Germline V gene sequence: CDR1 ENHRY, CDR2 SYGVKD. CDR3 residues: CAISEQAGNTIYF. CDR3 DNA sequence: TGTGCCATCAGTGAGCAGGCTGGAAACACCATATATTTT.

The rearrangement uses TRBV19 and TRBJ2-2, with D possibly TRBD2 on 6 matching bases. This CDR3 has 17 amino acids. Per the germline V gene, CDR1 is LNHDA and CDR2 is SQIVND (reference sequence). V lost 7 bases and J 3 bases, leaving 21 bases between the germline ends. The CDR3: CASNPTRRSEDTGELFF. In DNA, the CDR3 is TGTGCCAGTAACCCGACTAGAAGGTCGGAGGACACCGGGGAGCTGTTTTTT.

The chain links TRBV6-2 or TRBV6-3 to TRBJ1-2; D gene ambiguous. Trimming left V 2 bases short and J 4 bases short, with 8 bases between. CDR3 length: 13 amino acids. Germline V lookup: CDR1 MNHEY, CDR2 SVGEGT. The CDR3, as DNA: TGTGCCAGCAGTTACGACGGCTCCTATGGCTACACCTTC. It yields the protein CASSYDGSYGYTF.